Listed below are T cell receptor beta chains from one sample, sequenced in a study of shared clonotypes between healthy human individuals. Profiled with immunoSEQ multiplex PCR; TCRdb holds only in-frame clones, not every one. This sample yields approximately 2.1 million clones, of which 90% to 95% are seen a single time; 0.35% to 0.5% belongs to the top ten. Sequencing used naive CD4+ T cells from PBMCs. The receptors were sampled from a man between 18 and 35 years old in good health. Some clones in this sample may be carry-over from other donors' samples. Each CDR3 is given with its conserved first and last residue. Each record gives: CDR3 protein, CDR3 DNA, clone size, D gene, J gene, V gene, CDR3 length. A D gene is named only where the DNA matches it firmly. Expanded clones are given a class, and other clones once, few, many or no size at all.

CDR3: CAWRGVATNEKLFF; DNA: TGTGCCTGGAGAGGGGTTGCAACTAATGAAAAACTGTTTTTT; size: -; D: -; J: TRBJ1-4; V: TRBV30; length: 14
CDR3: CASSSRSAYSSYNEQFF; DNA: TGTGCCAGCAGTTCAAGGAGCGCATACAGCTCCTACAATGAGCAGTTCTTC; size: -; D: -; J: TRBJ2-1; V: TRBV27; length: 17
CDR3: CASRQHPSGASYEQYF; DNA: TGTGCCAGCAGACAACACCCTAGCGGGGCCTCCTACGAGCAGTACTTC; size: -; D: TRBD2; J: TRBJ2-7; V: TRBV9; length: 16
CDR3: CASSRRVSDYGYTF; DNA: TGTGCCAGCTCACGCAGGGTCTCCGACTATGGCTACACCTTC; size: -; D: -; J: TRBJ1-2; V: TRBV18; length: 14
CDR3: CASSQQTGTGTYEQYF; DNA: TGCGCCAGCAGCCAGCAAACCGGGACAGGGACCTACGAGCAGTACTTC; size: -; D: TRBD1; J: TRBJ2-7; V: TRBV4-3; length: 16
CDR3: CASSGSFPGQEKQYF; DNA: TGTGCCAGCAGTGGTTCGTTTCCGGGACAGGAGAAGCAGTACTTC; size: -; D: TRBD1; J: TRBJ2-7; V: TRBV28; length: 15
CDR3: CASSSGGILNEQFF; DNA: TGTGCCAGCAGTTCGGGGGGGATCCTCAATGAGCAGTTCTTC; size: -; D: TRBD2; J: TRBJ2-1; V: TRBV27; length: 14
CDR3: CASSQDRASGRSGANVLTF; DNA: TGCGCCAGCAGCCAAGATCGGGCTAGCGGGAGATCTGGGGCCAACGTCCTGACTTTC; size: -; D: TRBD2; J: TRBJ2-6; V: TRBV4-3; length: 19
CDR3: CASSGRDATNSYEQYF; DNA: TGTGCCAGCAGCGGTCGGGACGCCACAAATTCCTACGAGCAGTACTTC; size: -; D: -; J: TRBJ2-7; V: TRBV5-6; length: 16
CDR3: CASRGTGDHEQYF; DNA: TGTGCCAGTAGAGGGACAGGGGACCACGAGCAGTACTTC; size: -; D: TRBD1; J: TRBJ2-7; V: TRBV2; length: 13
CDR3: CASSWGQGIYGYTF; DNA: TGTGCCAGCAGCTGGGGACAGGGTATCTATGGCTACACCTTC; size: -; D: TRBD1; J: TRBJ1-2; V: TRBV5-5; length: 14
CDR3: CASSLGSPASSYEQYF; DNA: TGTGCCAGCAGCTTGGGGTCGCCAGCCTCCTCCTACGAGCAGTACTTC; size: -; D: -; J: TRBJ2-7; V: TRBV7-8; length: 16
CDR3: CASRGDGRVGSETQYF; DNA: TGTGCCAGTAGGGGGGATGGCAGGGTAGGGTCTGAGACCCAGTACTTC; size: -; D: -; J: TRBJ2-5; V: TRBV19; length: 16
CDR3: CASSWGLASSTDTQYF; DNA: TGCGCCAGCAGCTGGGGACTAGCGTCGAGCACAGATACGCAGTATTTT; size: -; D: TRBD2; J: TRBJ2-3; V: TRBV5-1; length: 16
CDR3: CASSWGDGSYEQYF; DNA: TGTGCCAGCAGCTGGGGGGACGGATCCTACGAGCAGTACTTC; size: -; D: -; J: TRBJ2-7; V: TRBV7-9; length: 14
CDR3: CASSSPGRETQYF; DNA: TGTGCCAGCAGCTCCCCGGGAAGGGAGACCCAGTACTTC; size: -; D: -; J: TRBJ2-5; V: TRBV11-2; length: 13
CDR3: CASSQGGSGGGNTIYF; DNA: TGCGCCAGCAGCCAAGGAGGGAGCGGAGGGGGAAACACCATATATTTT; size: -; D: -; J: TRBJ1-3; V: TRBV4-1; length: 16
CDR3: CGSKNNYGYTF; DNA: TGTGGGTCAAAAAATAACTATGGCTACACCTTC; size: -; D: -; J: TRBJ1-2; V: TRBV28; length: 11
CDR3: CASSSSGTGSYEQYF; DNA: TGTGCCAGCAGCTCCTCCGGGACAGGGTCCTACGAGCAGTACTTC; size: -; D: TRBD1; J: TRBJ2-7; V: TRBV7-9; length: 15
CDR3: CASSRAGANTEAFF; DNA: TGCGCCAGCAGCCGCGCCGGGGCGAACACTGAAGCTTTCTTT; size: -; D: -; J: TRBJ1-1; V: TRBV5-1; length: 14
CDR3: CASSPTGVITEAFF; DNA: TGCGCCAGCAGCCCGACAGGGGTGATCACTGAAGCTTTCTTT; size: few; D: TRBD1; J: TRBJ1-1; V: TRBV4-1; length: 14
CDR3: CSVELGGERSGYTF; DNA: TGCAGCGTTGAACTTGGTGGGGAGAGGAGTGGCTACACCTTC; size: once; D: -; J: TRBJ1-2; V: TRBV29-1; length: 14
CDR3: CASSPSGTANTEAFF; DNA: TGTGCCAGCTCACCGAGTGGGACGGCGAACACTGAAGCTTTCTTT; size: once; D: -; J: TRBJ1-1; V: TRBV18; length: 15
CDR3: CASSLPVFGTSYEQYF; DNA: TGTGCCAGCTCGTTGCCGGTTTTTGGAACCTCCTACGAGCAGTACTTC; size: -; D: -; J: TRBJ2-7; V: TRBV28; length: 16
CDR3: CASSLMSRVDYGYTF; DNA: TGTGCCAGCAGCCTTATGAGTCGGGTCGACTATGGCTACACCTTC; size: -; D: -; J: TRBJ1-2; V: TRBV27; length: 15
CDR3: CASSPGGKGNQPQHF; DNA: TGTGCCAGCAGTCCCGGGGGGAAGGGCAATCAGCCCCAGCATTTT; size: -; D: -; J: TRBJ1-5; V: TRBV27; length: 15
CDR3: CASSLATGSNTEAFF; DNA: TGTGCCAGCAGCTTAGCCACAGGGTCGAACACTGAAGCTTTCTTT; size: -; D: -; J: TRBJ1-1; V: TRBV7-9; length: 15
CDR3: CASSSPDTDTQYF; DNA: TGTGCCAGCAGTTCCCCGGACACAGATACGCAGTATTTT; size: -; D: -; J: TRBJ2-3; V: TRBV28; length: 13
CDR3: CSATERNGYTF; DNA: TGCAGTGCTACCGAAAGAAATGGCTACACCTTC; size: -; D: -; J: TRBJ1-2; V: TRBV20-1; length: 11
CDR3: CASSPSGTSGANEQFF; DNA: TGCGCCAGCAGCCCCTCCGGGACTAGCGGAGCCAATGAGCAGTTCTTC; size: -; D: TRBD2; J: TRBJ2-1; V: TRBV5-1; length: 16
CDR3: CASSLGTAYGYTF; DNA: TGTGCCAGCAGTTTAGGCACGGCGTATGGCTACACCTTC; size: -; D: -; J: TRBJ1-2; V: TRBV28; length: 13
CDR3: CASSLSIGPEAFF; DNA: TGTGCCAGCAGTTTATCGATAGGCCCTGAAGCTTTCTTT; size: -; D: -; J: TRBJ1-1; V: TRBV28; length: 13
CDR3: CASRLPANTEAFF; DNA: TGTGCCAGCCGACTGCCGGCGAACACTGAAGCTTTCTTT; size: -; D: -; J: TRBJ1-1; V: TRBV16; length: 13
CDR3: CASSPQGSGANVLTF; DNA: TGTGCCAGCTCACCACAGGGGTCCGGGGCCAACGTCCTGACTTTC; size: -; D: -; J: TRBJ2-6; V: TRBV18; length: 15
CDR3: CASSFLTAGQGPPFF; DNA: TGTGCCAGCTCTTTCCTTACTGCGGGACAGGGTCCCCCCTTCTTC; size: -; D: TRBD1; J: TRBJ2-4; V: TRBV18; length: 15
CDR3: CASSGATSTDTQYF; DNA: TGTGCCAGCAGCGGGGCTACAAGCACAGATACGCAGTATTTT; size: -; D: -; J: TRBJ2-3; V: TRBV9; length: 14
CDR3: CASSTPGTSGYEQYF; DNA: TGTGCCAGCAGTACGCCCGGGACTAGCGGATACGAGCAGTACTTC; size: -; D: TRBD2; J: TRBJ2-7; V: TRBV28; length: 15
CDR3: CAGLQGTEAFF; DNA: TGTGCCGGCTTACAGGGAACCGAAGCTTTCTTT; size: few; D: -; J: TRBJ1-1; V: TRBV28; length: 11
CDR3: CASSLVTSTSGYTF; DNA: TGTGCCAGCAGCTTGGTGACCTCTACGAGTGGCTACACCTTC; size: once; D: -; J: TRBJ1-2; V: TRBV5-6; length: 14
CDR3: CASSLLPASGETQYF; DNA: TGTGCCAGCAGTTTATTGCCCGCGAGCGGAGAGACCCAGTACTTC; size: -; D: -; J: TRBJ2-5; V: TRBV28; length: 15
CDR3: CASSQGESYEQYF; DNA: TGTGCCAGCAGCCAGGGGGAGTCCTACGAGCAGTACTTC; size: -; D: TRBD1; J: TRBJ2-7; V: TRBV6-5; length: 13
CDR3: CASSYDRGDNEQFF; DNA: TGTGCCAGCAGTTACGACAGGGGGGACAATGAGCAGTTCTTC; size: -; D: TRBD1; J: TRBJ2-1; V: TRBV2; length: 14
CDR3: CASSRRGNTEAFF; DNA: TGTGCCAGCAGCCGACGGGGGAACACTGAAGCTTTCTTT; size: -; D: -; J: TRBJ1-1; V: TRBV11-2; length: 13
CDR3: CASSFSGSYGETQYF; DNA: TGCGCCAGCAGTTTTTCCGGGAGTTACGGGGAGACCCAGTACTTC; size: -; D: -; J: TRBJ2-5; V: TRBV4-3; length: 15
CDR3: CASSLGIAALHETQYF; DNA: TGTGCCAGCAGTTTAGGTATAGCGGCCCTTCACGAGACCCAGTACTTC; size: -; D: -; J: TRBJ2-5; V: TRBV28; length: 16
CDR3: CASSPASGSYNEQFF; DNA: TGTGCCAGCTCACCAGCGAGCGGGTCCTACAATGAGCAGTTCTTC; size: -; D: -; J: TRBJ2-1; V: TRBV18; length: 15
CDR3: CASSFRTNTPTDTQYF; DNA: TGTGCCAGCAGTTTCAGGACCAACACCCCTACGGATACGCAGTATTTT; size: -; D: -; J: TRBJ2-3; V: TRBV27; length: 16
CDR3: CASSFLGLAGGDTQYF; DNA: TGTGCCAGCAGCTTCCTGGGACTAGCGGGAGGAGATACGCAGTATTTT; size: -; D: TRBD2; J: TRBJ2-3; V: TRBV11-2; length: 16
CDR3: CSGTGVGGYTF; DNA: TGCAGTGGGACAGGAGTGGGAGGCTACACCTTC; size: -; D: TRBD1; J: TRBJ1-2; V: TRBV20-1; length: 11
CDR3: CASSEPGRVPFTQYF; DNA: TGTGCCAGCAGTGAACCCGGGAGGGTGCCGTTCACCCAGTACTTC; size: -; D: TRBD2; J: TRBJ2-5; V: TRBV25-1; length: 15
CDR3: CASSLIGAGETETQYF; DNA: TGTGCCAGCAGTTTAATTGGCGCGGGAGAAACGGAGACCCAGTACTTC; size: once; D: TRBD2; J: TRBJ2-5; V: TRBV28; length: 16
CDR3: CASSVSTSTGELFF; DNA: TGTGCCAGCAGCGTAAGCACTTCCACCGGGGAGCTGTTTTTT; size: -; D: -; J: TRBJ2-2; V: TRBV9; length: 14
CDR3: CASSFRARAPGETQYF; DNA: TGTGCCAGCAGTTTCAGGGCCAGGGCGCCCGGGGAGACCCAGTACTTC; size: -; D: -; J: TRBJ2-5; V: TRBV28; length: 16
CDR3: CSVKVSKGRGYNEQFF; DNA: TGCAGCGTAAAAGTATCAAAGGGCAGGGGCTACAATGAGCAGTTCTTC; size: -; D: -; J: TRBJ2-1; V: TRBV29-1; length: 16
CDR3: CASSPGGSSSYEQYF; DNA: TGTGCCAGCAGTCCAGGGGGGTCCTCTTCCTACGAGCAGTACTTC; size: -; D: -; J: TRBJ2-7; V: TRBV28; length: 15
CDR3: CASSLVRVANTGELFF; DNA: TGTGCCAGCAGCTTAGTCAGGGTAGCGAACACCGGGGAGCTGTTTTTT; size: -; D: -; J: TRBJ2-2; V: TRBV7-6; length: 16
CDR3: CAGSGPGRTEAFF; DNA: TGTGCCGGGTCGGGGCCTGGCAGGACTGAAGCTTTCTTT; size: -; D: -; J: TRBJ1-1; V: TRBV6-1; length: 13